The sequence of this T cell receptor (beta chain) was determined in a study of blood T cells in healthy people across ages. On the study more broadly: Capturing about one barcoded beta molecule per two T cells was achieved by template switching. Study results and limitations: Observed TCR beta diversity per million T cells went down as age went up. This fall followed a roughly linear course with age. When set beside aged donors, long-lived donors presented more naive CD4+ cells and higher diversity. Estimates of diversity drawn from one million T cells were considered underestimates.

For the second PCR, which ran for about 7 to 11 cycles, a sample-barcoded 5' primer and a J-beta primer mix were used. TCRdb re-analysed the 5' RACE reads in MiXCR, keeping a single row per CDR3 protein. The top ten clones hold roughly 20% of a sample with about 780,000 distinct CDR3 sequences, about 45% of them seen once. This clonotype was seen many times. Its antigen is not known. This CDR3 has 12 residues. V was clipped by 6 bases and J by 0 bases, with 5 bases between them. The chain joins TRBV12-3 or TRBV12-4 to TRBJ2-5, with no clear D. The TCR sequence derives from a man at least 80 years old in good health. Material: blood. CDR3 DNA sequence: TGTGCCAGCAGATGGAACCAAGAGACCCAGTACTTC. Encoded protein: CASRWNQETQYF.